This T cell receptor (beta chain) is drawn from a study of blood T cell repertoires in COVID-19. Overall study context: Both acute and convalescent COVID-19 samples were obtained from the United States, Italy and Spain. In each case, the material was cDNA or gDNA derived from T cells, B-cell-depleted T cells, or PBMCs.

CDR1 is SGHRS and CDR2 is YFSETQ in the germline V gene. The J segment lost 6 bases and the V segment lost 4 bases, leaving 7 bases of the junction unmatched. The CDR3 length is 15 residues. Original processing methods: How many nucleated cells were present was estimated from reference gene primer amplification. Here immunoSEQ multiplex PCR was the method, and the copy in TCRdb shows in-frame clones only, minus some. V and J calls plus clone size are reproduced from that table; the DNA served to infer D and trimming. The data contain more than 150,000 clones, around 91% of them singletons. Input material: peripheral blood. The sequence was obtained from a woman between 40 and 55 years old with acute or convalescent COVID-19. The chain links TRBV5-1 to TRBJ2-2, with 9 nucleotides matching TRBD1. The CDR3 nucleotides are TGCGCCAGCAGCCTGGGACAGGGTGTACCCGGGGAGCTGTTTTTT. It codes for CASSLGQGVPGELFF.